This entry describes one T cell receptor (beta chain). Its specificity is not known. The CDR3 is cut off 3 residues early in the read; its end comes from the germline J gene. The sample originates from a study of T cells in women clearing cervical HPV infection. The assay was immunoSEQ multiplex PCR, and TCRdb's table has in-frame clones only and misses some. The sample data list 20,000 to 25,000 clones. Study results and caveats: Controls had more TRBV6-7 (approximately 0.16%) than cases (about 0.11%).

The CDR3 is 14 amino acids. V lost 5 bases, J lost 1 base, and 15 bases lay in between. CDR1 and CDR2 from the germline V gene are SQVTM and ANQGSEA. Sequenced: blood buffy coat. This receptor was identified in a woman between 18 and 70 years old with a cervical HPV16 infection that either progressed to CIN3+ or cleared (not recorded which). This chain links TRBV29-1 with TRBJ2-7; possibly TRBD1 for D (6 bases). The CDR3 spells CSVRVVQGSYEQYF. CDR3 DNA (partial): TGCAGCGTTCGGGTGGTACAGGGTTCCTACGAG.